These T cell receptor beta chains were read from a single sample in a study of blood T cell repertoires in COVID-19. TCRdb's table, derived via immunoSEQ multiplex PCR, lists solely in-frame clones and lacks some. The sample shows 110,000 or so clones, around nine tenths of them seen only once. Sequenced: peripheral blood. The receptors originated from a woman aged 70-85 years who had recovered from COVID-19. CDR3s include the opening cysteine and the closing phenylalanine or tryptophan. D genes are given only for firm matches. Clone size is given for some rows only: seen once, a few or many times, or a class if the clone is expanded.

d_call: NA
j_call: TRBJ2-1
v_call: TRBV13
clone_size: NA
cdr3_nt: TGTGCCAGCAGCTTAGCCCTAAGGGGTGAGCAGTTCTTC
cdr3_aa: CASSLALRGEQFF

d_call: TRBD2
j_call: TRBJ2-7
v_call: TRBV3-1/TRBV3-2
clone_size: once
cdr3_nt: TGTGCCAGCAACCTATTGGGGGGGGAGCAGTACTTC
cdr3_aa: CASNLLGGEQYF

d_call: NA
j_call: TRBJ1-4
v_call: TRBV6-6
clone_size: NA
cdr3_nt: TGTGCCAGCAGTCCCCCCCGGAGGAAGCCCCTTGGGGAAAAACTGTTTTTT
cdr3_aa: CASSPPRRKPLGEKLFF

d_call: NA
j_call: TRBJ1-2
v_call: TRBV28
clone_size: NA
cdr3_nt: TGTGCCACCTACTGGGGGGGAACGCGCGGCTACACCTTC
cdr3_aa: CATYWGGTRGYTF

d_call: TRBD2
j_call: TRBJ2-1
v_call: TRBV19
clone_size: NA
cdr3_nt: TGTGCCAGTAGTATAAGTCGGCGGGAGTGGGGTAGGAATGAGCAGTTCTTC
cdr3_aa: CASSISRREWGRNEQFF

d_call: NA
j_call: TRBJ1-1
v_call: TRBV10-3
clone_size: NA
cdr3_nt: TGTGCCACCCAGGGGCAGGGAATGAACACTGAAGCTTTCTTT
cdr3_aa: CATQGQGMNTEAFF

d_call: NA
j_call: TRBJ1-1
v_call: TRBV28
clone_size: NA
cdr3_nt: TGTGCCAGCAGTTCCCCAAGGGGGATCAACACTGAAGCTTTCTTT
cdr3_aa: CASSSPRGINTEAFF

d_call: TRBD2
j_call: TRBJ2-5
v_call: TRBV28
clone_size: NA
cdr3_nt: TGTGCCAGCAAATTAGCGGGGTCACGGGAGACCCAGTACTTC
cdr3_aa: CASKLAGSRETQYF

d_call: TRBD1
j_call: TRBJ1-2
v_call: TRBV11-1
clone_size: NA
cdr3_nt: TGTGCCAGCAGCTTAGGTGGGACAGGGGACGGCTATGGCTACACCTTC
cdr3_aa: CASSLGGTGDGYGYTF

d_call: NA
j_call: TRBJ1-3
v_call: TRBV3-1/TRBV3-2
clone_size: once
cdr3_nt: TGTGCCAGCAGCCAGAGCCCTTTGGTGACCATATATTTT
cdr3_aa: CASSQSPLVTIYF

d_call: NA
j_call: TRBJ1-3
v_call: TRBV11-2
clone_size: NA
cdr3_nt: TGTGCCAGCAGCTTTACGGGGGGCAACACCATATATTTT
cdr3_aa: CASSFTGGNTIYF

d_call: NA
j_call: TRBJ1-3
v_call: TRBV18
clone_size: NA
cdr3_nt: TGTGCCAGCTCCGGACTCATCGGCCCTGGAAACACCATATATTTT
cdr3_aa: CASSGLIGPGNTIYF

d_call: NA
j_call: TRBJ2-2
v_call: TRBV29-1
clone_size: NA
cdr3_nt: TGCAGCGTTGCCGGTTTGCGCGACACCGGGGAGCTGTTTTTT
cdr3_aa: CSVAGLRDTGELFF

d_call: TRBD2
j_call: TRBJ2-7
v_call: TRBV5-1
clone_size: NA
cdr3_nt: TGCGCCAGCAGCTCCGGGAGGCGGGAGTACGAGCAGTACTTC
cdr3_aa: CASSSGRREYEQYF

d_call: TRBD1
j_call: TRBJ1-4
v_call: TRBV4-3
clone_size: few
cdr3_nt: TGCGCCAGCAGCCCACGGGACAGGGCATCAGGGGGGGCTAATGAAAAACTGTTTTTT
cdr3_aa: CASSPRDRASGGANEKLFF

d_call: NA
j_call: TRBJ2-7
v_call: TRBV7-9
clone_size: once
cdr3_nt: TGTGCCAGCAGCTCCCTCTCCTACGAGCAGTACTTC
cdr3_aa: CASSSLSYEQYF

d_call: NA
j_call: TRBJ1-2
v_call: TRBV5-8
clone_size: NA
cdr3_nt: TGTGCCAGCAGTCCGGACAGAACCTATGGCTACACCTTC
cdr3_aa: CASSPDRTYGYTF

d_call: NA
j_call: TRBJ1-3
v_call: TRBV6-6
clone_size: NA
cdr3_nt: TGTGCCAGCAGGGTTTTCGGAGGGATCAAGAACACCATATATTTT
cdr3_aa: CASRVFGGIKNTIYF

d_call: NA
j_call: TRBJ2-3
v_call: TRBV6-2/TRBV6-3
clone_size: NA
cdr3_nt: TGTGCCAGCAGTTACACACAGGGCGCAGATACGCAGTATTTT
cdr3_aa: CASSYTQGADTQYF

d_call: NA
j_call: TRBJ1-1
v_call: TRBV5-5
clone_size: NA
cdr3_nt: TGTGCCAGCAGCTTGGAGAGAGATACTGAAGCTTTCTTT
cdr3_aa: CASSLERDTEAFF

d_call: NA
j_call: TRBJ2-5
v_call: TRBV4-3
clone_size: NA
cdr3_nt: TGCGCCAGCAGCCCCCGGGTAGCGGAACTCCAAGAGACCCAGTACTTC
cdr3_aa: CASSPRVAELQETQYF

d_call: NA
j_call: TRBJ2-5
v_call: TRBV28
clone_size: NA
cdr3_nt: TGTGCCAGCAGTTTCGCACAGTTCATCCAAGAGACCCAGTACTTC
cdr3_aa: CASSFAQFIQETQYF

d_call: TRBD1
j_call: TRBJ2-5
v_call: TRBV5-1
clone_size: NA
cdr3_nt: TGCGCCAGCAAACCGACAGGGGGCGCGATCCAAGAGACCCAGTACTTC
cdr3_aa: CASKPTGGAIQETQYF